This T cell receptor (beta chain) derives from a study of shared clonotypes between healthy human individuals. Notes on the study in general: Generally, naive subsets came out with larger estimated richness than memory subsets.

A remark on this clone: Its antigen is not identified.

The V and J ends lost 1 base and 4 bases respectively, with 10 bases between them. Germline V CDR1 and CDR2: MGHRA, YSYEKL. The CDR3 is made up of 14 amino acids. Sequencing was performed with immunoSEQ multiplex PCR; in TCRdb, only in-frame clones are kept and a portion is missing. The sample consists of some 2 million clones, over 85% of them appearing once. Cells designated naive CD8 were CD45RO-negative and were positively selected for CCR7, with terminally differentiated effector memory CD45RA+ cells excluded. Sequenced sample: naive CD8+ T cells sorted from blood. This TCR came from a man between 18 and 29 years old in good health. The J gene is TRBJ1-2, the V gene TRBV4-1, with D possibly TRBD1 on 5 matching bases. CDR3 coding DNA: TGCGCCAGCAGCCAAGGACAGAGTACCTATGGCTACACCTTC. Amino acids: CASSQGQSTYGYTF.